The rows below give T cell receptor beta chains drawn from one sample of a study of sequential checkpoint blockade in melanoma. Assay used: immunoSEQ multiplex PCR; TCRdb lists only in-frame clones, some missing. The sample carries approximately 28,000 clones, approximately 83% recorded once. The sample was CD8+ T cells sorted from blood (inferred from file names), taken from a patient given nivolumab and ipilimumab in sequence. The receptor source for this set is a human donor with melanoma. Both conserved end residues are part of each CDR3.

j_call | v_call | cdr3_aa
TRBJ2-7 | TRBV27 | CASRLGYEQYF
TRBJ2-1 | TRBV9 | CASSVAQVSSYNEQFF
TRBJ1-4 | TRBV4-3 | CASSQDRVVANEKLFF
TRBJ1-1 | TRBV4-1 | CASSQYRRDTEAFF
TRBJ1-2 | TRBV10-3 | CAISEADREKSRSNYGYTF
TRBJ2-1 | TRBV4-3 | CASSQVSAAGGPNEQFF
TRBJ1-5 | TRBV4-2 | CASSQVIGDRDQPQHF
TRBJ1-1 | TRBV19 | CASRSQGLTFF
TRBJ2-7 | TRBV7-9 | CASSSRRGYEQYF
TRBJ2-3 | TRBV7-9 | CASSLAGGTDTQYF
TRBJ1-5 | TRBV4-1 | CASSQVYGGNQPQHF
TRBJ2-2 | TRBV2 | CASKGGTNTGELFF
TRBJ2-7 | TRBV7-9 | CASSTGGEEQYF
TRBJ1-1 | TRBV9 | CASSVGDQGWRETEAFF
TRBJ1-2 | TRBV9 | CASSVRVEMLEGQDSNYGYTF
TRBJ2-2 | TRBV7-9 | CASSLGQGNTGELFF
TRBJ2-3 | TRBV5-1 | CASSLGGQGADTQYF
TRBJ2-3 | TRBV25-1 | CAFYSGLVRDTQYF
TRBJ2-7 | TRBV27 | CASSYTGSSSYEQYF
TRBJ2-3 | TRBV14 | CASSQGLVSTDTQYF
TRBJ2-1 | TRBV6-5 | CASLPTGKYNEQFF
TRBJ2-1 | TRBV7-8 | CASSLGPSGSTYNEQFF
TRBJ2-1 | TRBV4-1 | CASSQDSNRASYNEQFF
TRBJ2-3 | TRBV28 | CASSQGLAGGRTDTQYF
TRBJ2-3 | TRBV2 | CASSEALRASPGTDTQYF
TRBJ1-1 | TRBV4-1 | CASSQIHTAVNTEAFF
TRBJ1-1 | TRBV7-9 | CASSLPGSNTEAFF
TRBJ2-5 | TRBV9 | CASSVDPGVSQETQYF
TRBJ1-5 | TRBV19 | CASSIWRTSNQPQHF
TRBJ1-2 | TRBV4-3 | CASSQEGRGPGWYGYTF
TRBJ1-2 | TRBV2 | CASSLQIPYGYTF
TRBJ1-2 | TRBV4-3 | CASSQDGSGGDGYTF
TRBJ2-7 | TRBV6-6 | CASSYSTGGYEQYF
TRBJ2-7 | TRBV13 | CASSSLAGGRHEQYF
TRBJ2-7 | TRBV10-2 | CASRDLAGPPYEQYF
TRBJ2-1 | TRBV21-1 | CASSKYHSSYNEQFF
TRBJ2-7 | TRBV11-1 | CASSLSSGGYEQYF
TRBJ2-7 | TRBV10-3 | CAITLFRAHEGSYEQYF
TRBJ2-2 | TRBV29-1 | CSLPSATGELFF
TRBJ2-3 | TRBV9 | CASSEGQGLDTQYF
TRBJ2-1 | TRBV7-9 | CASRPTRTGGSPTYNEQFF
TRBJ2-7 | TRBV5-1 | CASSTGQGFDEQYF
TRBJ2-2 | TRBV9 | CASSASSGSTGELFF
TRBJ2-1 | TRBV19 | CASSINSYNEQFF
TRBJ1-1 | TRBV7-3 | CASSSHGTAMNTEAFF
TRBJ2-7 | TRBV20-1 | CSARYSYEQYF
TRBJ1-1 | TRBV7-9 | CASSAKPSLPNTEAFF
TRBJ1-1 | TRBV6-1 | CASSTGLGGSEAFF
TRBJ2-7 | TRBV4-1 | CASSQGFPSGYEQYF
TRBJ2-2 | TRBV9 | CASSLPGGSWTGELFF
TRBJ1-2 | TRBV2 | CARTSIGQGGYGYTF
TRBJ2-7 | TRBV10-3 | CAISDLSSYEQYF
TRBJ2-3 | TRBV9 | CASSVTWQGSTDTQYF
TRBJ1-5 | TRBV5-1 | CASSQGRYQPQHF
TRBJ2-1 | TRBV28 | CASSLEPGTTYNEQFF